This T cell receptor (beta chain) was recorded in a study of blood T cell repertoires in COVID-19. About the research overall: Material from acute and convalescent COVID-19 was sourced from the United States, Italy and Spain. T cells, B-cell-depleted T cells, or PBMCs provided the cDNA or gDNA that served as material.

Original processing notes: Cell counts per sample came from amplifying reference gene primers. This table comes from immunoSEQ multiplex PCR, and its TCRdb copy is limited to in-frame clones, with some not included. Clone size and the V and J calls come from that table; the DNA yielded D and trimming. The sample carries around 80,000 clones, roughly 87% recorded once. The CDR3 consists of 13 residues. Trimming took off 5 bases at V and 14 bases at J, with 16 bases between the two ends. In germline, CDR1 is SGHVS, CDR2 FQNEAQ. This clone was counted between two and nine times. The material sequenced was peripheral blood. The chain has TRBV7-8 and TRBJ1-6, with D hard to call. The origin of this receptor is an elderly man with acute or convalescent COVID-19. The CDR3 loop is CASSPSSATALHF. The CDR3 DNA reads TGTGCCAGCAGCCCTAGCTCCGCGACCGCCCTCCACTTT.